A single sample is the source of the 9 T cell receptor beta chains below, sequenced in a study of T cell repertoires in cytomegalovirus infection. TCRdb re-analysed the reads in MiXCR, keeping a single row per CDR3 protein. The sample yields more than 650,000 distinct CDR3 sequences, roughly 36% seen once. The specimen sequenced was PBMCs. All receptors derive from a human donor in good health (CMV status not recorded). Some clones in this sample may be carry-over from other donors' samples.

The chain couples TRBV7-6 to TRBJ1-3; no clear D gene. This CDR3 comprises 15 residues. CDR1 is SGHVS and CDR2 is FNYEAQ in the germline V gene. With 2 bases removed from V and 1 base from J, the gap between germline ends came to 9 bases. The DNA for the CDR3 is TGTGCCAGCAGCTTATCGGGTTATTCTGGAAACACCATATATTTT. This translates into CASSLSGYSGNTIYF.

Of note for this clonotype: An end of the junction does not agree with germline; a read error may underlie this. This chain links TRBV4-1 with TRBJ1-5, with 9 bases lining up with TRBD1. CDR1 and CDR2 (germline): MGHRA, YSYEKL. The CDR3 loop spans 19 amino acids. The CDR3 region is CASSQEEGPGQGRNQPQHF. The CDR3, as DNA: TGTGCCAGCAGCCAAGAAGAAGGGCCGGGACAGGGCCGGAATCAGCCCCAGCATTTT.

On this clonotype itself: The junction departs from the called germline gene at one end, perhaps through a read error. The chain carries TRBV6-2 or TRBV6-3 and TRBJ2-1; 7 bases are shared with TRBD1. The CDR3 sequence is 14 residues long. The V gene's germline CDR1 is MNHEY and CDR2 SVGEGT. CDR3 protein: CASRRTGPYKEQFF. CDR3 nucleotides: TGTGCCAGCAGACGGACAGGCCCCTACAAGGAGCAGTTCTTC.

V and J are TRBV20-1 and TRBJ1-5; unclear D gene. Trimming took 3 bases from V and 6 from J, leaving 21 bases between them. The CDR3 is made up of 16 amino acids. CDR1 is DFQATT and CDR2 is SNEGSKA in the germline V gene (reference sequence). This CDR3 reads CSASPVPDGVVQPQHF. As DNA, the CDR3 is TGCAGTGCTAGCCCCGTCCCGGACGGGGTTGTTCAGCCCCAGCATTTT.

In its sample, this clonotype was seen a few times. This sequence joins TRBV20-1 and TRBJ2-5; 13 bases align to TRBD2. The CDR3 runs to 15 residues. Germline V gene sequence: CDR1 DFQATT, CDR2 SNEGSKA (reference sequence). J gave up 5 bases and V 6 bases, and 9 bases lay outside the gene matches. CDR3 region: CSATRTSGGFETQYF. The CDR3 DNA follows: TGCAGTGCAACCAGGACTAGCGGGGGCTTCGAGACCCAGTACTTC.

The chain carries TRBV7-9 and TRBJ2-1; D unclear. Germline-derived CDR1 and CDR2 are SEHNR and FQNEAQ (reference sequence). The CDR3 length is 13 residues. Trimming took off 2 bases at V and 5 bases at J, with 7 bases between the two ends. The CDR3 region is CASSLPADNEQFF. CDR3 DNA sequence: TGTGCCAGCAGCTTACCTGCAGACAATGAGCAGTTCTTC.

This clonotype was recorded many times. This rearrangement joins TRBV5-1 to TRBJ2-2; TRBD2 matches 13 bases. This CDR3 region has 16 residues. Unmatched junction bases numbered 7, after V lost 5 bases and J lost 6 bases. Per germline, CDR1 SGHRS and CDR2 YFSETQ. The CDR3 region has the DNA TGCGCCAGCAGATTCGGGACTAGCGGGATGTCCGGGGAGCTGTTTTTT. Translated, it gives CASRFGTSGMSGELFF.

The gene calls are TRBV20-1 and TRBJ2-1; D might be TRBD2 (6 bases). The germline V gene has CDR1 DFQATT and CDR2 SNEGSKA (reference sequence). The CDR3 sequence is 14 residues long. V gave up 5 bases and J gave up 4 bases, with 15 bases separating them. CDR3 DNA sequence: TGCAGTGCTGCTCTTAGCGGAGGGTACAATGAGCAGTTCTTC. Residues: CSAALSGGYNEQFF.

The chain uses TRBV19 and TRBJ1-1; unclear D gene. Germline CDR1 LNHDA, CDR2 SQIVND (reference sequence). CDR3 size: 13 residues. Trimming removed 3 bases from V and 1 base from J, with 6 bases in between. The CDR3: CASSIRGNTEAFF. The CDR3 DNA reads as TGTGCCAGTAGTATTCGGGGGAACACTGAAGCTTTCTTT.